A single TCR beta chain is shown here with its context. Its antigen is still unknown. These data come from a study of STAT5B mutations in CD4+ large granular lymphocyte leukemia. Findings of the study overall: Compared with healthy controls (2/35), patient top clones favored TRBV06 (8/27).

Measured with immunoSEQ multiplex PCR; TCRdb has only the in-frame clones, and not every one. The sample has 30,000 to 40,000 clones, more than 65% seen once. This CDR3 comprises 14 residues. The V end lost 5 bases, the J end lost 7 bases, and 12 bases lay between the germline ends. In germline, CDR1 is SGHTA, CDR2 FQGTGA. V is TRBV7-3 and J is TRBJ1-6; unclear D gene. This TCR was recovered from a human donor in good health. Input material: CD4+ T cells from blood buffy coats. CDR3 bases: TGTGCCAGCAGCCCGGGAGGGCCAAATTCACCCCTCCACTTT. The encoded protein is CASSPGGPNSPLHF. Supplemented by reference TRBV7-3 and TRBJ1-6, the full variable domain reads GAGVSQTPSNKVTEKGKYVELRCDPISGHTALYWYRQSLGQGPEFLIYFQGTGAADDSGLPNDRFFAVRPEGSVSTLKIQRTERGDSAVYLCASSPGGPNSPLHFGNGTRLTVT.